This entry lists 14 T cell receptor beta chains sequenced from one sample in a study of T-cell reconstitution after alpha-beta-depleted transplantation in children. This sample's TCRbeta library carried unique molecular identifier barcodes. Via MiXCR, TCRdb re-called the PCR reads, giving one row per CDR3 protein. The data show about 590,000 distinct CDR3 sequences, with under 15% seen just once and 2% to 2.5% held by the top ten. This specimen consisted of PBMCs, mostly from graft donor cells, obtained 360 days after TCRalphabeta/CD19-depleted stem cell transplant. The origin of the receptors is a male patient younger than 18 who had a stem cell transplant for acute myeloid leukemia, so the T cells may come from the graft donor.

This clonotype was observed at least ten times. CDR3 loop: CASSALADNEQFF. The CDR3 nucleotides are TGTGCCAGCAGTGCCCTAGCGGACAATGAGCAGTTCTTC. The V call is TRBV6-2 or TRBV6-3, the J call TRBJ2-1; 7 positions agree with TRBD2. V lost 5 bases and J lost 5; bases outside the gene matches: 3. The CDR3 runs to 13 residues. The germline V gene has CDR1 MNHEY and CDR2 SVGEGT.

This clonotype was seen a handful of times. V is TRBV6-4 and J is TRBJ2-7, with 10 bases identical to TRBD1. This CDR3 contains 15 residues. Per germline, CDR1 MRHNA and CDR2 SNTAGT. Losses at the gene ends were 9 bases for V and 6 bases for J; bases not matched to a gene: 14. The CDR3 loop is CARTSSGTGAGEQYF. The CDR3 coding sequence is TGTGCCAGAACATCATCCGGGACAGGGGCGGGCGAGCAGTACTTC.

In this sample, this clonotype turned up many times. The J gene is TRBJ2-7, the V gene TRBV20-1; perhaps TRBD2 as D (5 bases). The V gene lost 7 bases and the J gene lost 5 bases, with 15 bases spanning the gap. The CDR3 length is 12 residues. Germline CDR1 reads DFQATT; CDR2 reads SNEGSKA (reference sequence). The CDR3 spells CSGARWEHEQYF. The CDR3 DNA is TGCAGTGGGGCGCGCTGGGAGCACGAGCAGTACTTC.

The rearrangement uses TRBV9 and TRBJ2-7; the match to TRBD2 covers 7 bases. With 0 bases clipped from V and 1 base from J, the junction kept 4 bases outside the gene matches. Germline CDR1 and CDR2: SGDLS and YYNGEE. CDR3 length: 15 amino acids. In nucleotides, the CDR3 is TGTGCCAGCAGCGTAGCCCCAGCGGGGTCCTACGAGCAGTACTTC. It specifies CASSVAPAGSYEQYF. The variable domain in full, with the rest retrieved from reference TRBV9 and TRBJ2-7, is DSGVTQTPKHLITATGQRVTLRCSPRSGDLSVYWYQQSLDQGLQFLIQYYNGEERAKGNILERFSAQQFPDLHSELNLSSLELGDSALYFCASSVAPAGSYEQYFGPGTRLTVT.

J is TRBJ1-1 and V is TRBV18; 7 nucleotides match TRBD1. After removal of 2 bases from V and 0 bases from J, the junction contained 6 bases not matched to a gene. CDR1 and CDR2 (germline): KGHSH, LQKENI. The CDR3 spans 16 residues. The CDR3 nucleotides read TGTGCCAGCTCACCAACCACAGGGGCCATGAACACTGAAGCTTTCTTT. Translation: CASSPTTGAMNTEAFF.

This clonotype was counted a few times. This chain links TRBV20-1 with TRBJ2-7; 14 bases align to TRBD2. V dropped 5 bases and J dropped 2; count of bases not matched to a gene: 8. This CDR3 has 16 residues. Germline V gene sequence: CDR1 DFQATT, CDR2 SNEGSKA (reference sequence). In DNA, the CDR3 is TGCAGTGCTTTACCGGGACTAGCGGGAGTTACCTACGAGCAGTACTTC. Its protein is CSALPGLAGVTYEQYF.

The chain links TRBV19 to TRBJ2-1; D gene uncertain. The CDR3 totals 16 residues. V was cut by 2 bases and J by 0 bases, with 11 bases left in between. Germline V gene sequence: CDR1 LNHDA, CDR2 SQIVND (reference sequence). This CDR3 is CASSIMTPSSYNEQFF. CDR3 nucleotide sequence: TGTGCCAGTAGTATAATGACTCCAAGCTCCTACAATGAGCAGTTCTTC.

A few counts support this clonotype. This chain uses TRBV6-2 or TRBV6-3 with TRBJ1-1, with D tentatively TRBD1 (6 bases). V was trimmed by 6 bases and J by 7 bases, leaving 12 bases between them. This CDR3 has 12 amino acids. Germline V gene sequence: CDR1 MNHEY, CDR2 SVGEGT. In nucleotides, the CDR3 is TGTGCCAGCAGCGCAACAGGGTATGAAGCTTTCTTT. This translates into CASSATGYEAFF.

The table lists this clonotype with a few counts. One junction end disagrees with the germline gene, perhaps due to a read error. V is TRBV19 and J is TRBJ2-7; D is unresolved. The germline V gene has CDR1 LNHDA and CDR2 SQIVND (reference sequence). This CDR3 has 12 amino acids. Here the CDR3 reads CAIPSGSYEQNF. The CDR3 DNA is TGTGCCATCCCTTCGGGCTCCTACGAGCAGAACTTC.

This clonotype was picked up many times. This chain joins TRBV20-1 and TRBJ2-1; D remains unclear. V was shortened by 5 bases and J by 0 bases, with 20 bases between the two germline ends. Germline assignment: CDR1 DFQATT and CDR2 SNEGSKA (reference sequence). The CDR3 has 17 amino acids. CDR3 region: CSADGRTSPSSYNEQFF. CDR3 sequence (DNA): TGCAGTGCTGACGGACGTACGTCCCCGAGCTCCTACAATGAGCAGTTCTTC.

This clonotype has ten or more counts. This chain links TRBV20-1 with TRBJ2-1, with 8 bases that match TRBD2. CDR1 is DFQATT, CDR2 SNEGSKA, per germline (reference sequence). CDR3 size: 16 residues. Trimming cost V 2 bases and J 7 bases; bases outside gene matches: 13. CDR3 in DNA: TGCAGTGCTAGACTAGCGGGCCTTGAGGGAAGGAATGAGCAGTTCTTC. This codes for CSARLAGLEGRNEQFF.

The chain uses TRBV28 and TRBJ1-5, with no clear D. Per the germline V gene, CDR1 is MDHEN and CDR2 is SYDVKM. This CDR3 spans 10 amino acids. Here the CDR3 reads CAGGDQPQHF. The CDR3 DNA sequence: TGTGCTGGCGGGGATCAGCCCCAGCATTTT.

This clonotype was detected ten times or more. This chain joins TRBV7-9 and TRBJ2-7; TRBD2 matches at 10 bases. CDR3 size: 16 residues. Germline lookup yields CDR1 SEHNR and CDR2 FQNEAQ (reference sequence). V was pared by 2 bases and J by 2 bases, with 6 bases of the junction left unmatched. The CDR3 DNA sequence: TGTGCCAGCAGCTTATCCCTCAGCGGGAGGGCCTACGAGCAGTACTTC. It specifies CASSLSLSGRAYEQYF. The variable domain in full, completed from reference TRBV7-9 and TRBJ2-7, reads DTGVSQNPRHKITKRGQNVTFRCDPISEHNRLYWYRQTLGQGPEFLTYFQNEAQLEKSRLLSDRFSAERPKGSFSTLEIQRTEQGDSAMYLCASSLSLSGRAYEQYFGPGTRLTVT.

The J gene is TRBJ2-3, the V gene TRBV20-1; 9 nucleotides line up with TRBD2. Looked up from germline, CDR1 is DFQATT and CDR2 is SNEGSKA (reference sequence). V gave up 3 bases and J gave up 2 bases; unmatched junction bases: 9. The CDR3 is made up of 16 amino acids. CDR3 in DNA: TGCAGTGCTAGGACGGCGGGGGGGCCTGACACAGATACGCAGTATTTT. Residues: CSARTAGGPDTDTQYF.